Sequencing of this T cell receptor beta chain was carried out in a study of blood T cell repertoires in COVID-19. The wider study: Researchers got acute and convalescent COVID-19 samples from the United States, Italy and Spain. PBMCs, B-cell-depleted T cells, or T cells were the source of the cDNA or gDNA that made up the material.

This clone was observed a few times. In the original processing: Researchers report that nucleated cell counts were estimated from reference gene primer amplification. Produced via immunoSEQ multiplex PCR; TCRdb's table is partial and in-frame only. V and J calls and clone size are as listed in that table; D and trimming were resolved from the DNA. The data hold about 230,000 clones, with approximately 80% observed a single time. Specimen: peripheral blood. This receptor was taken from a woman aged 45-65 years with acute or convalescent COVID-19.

The CDR3 DNA reads as TGTGCCAGTACTCGGGACACTTATCAGCCCCAGCATTTT. Residues: CASTRDTYQPQHF. V and J are TRBV7-9 and TRBJ1-5, with D tentatively TRBD1 (6 bases). Germline V gene data show CDR1 as SEHNR and CDR2 as FQNEAQ (reference sequence). V was trimmed by 9 bases and J by 5 bases, leaving 14 bases between them. The CDR3 covers 13 residues.